What follows are 16 T cell receptor beta chains derived from one specimen sequenced in a study of graft-versus-host responses after intestinal transplantation. TCRdb keeps only in-frame clones here, not all; method: immunoSEQ multiplex PCR. The sample contains around 100,000 clones, 87% of which appear only once. These receptors' antigens are unknown. Sample: unstimulated CD4+ T cells sorted from spleen or lymph node cells, taken before transplant. These receptors were collected from a human donor who was the organ donor for an intestinal transplant.

This clone showed up just a few times. This chain joins TRBV28 and TRBJ2-7, with D unclear. The CDR3 is 12 amino acids. The V and J ends lost 1 base and 2 bases respectively, with 3 bases between them. Looked up from germline, CDR1 is MDHEN and CDR2 is SYDVKM. The CDR3 DNA follows: TGTGCCAGCAGTTTATTGGCCTACGAGCAGTACTTC. This codes for CASSLLAYEQYF. Filled out from reference TRBV28 and TRBJ2-7, the complete variable domain reads DVKVTQSSRYLVKRTGEKVFLECVQDMDHENMFWYRQDPGLGLRLIYFSYDVKMKEKGDIPEGYSVSREKKERFSLILESASTNQTSMYLCASSLLAYEQYFGPGTRLTVT.

The V call is TRBV11-2, the J call TRBJ1-6; no clear D gene. CDR1 is SGHAT and CDR2 is FQNNGV in the germline V gene. Trimming stripped 0 bases from V and 9 bases from J, with 12 bases between. CDR3 length: 15 residues. The CDR3 bases are TGTGCCAGCAGCTTAGAGGGGTTGCGTGCTTCACCCCTCCACTTT. It is translated as CASSLEGLRASPLHF.

The rearrangement joins TRBV28 to TRBJ1-5, with D hard to call. Germline CDR1 and CDR2: MDHEN and SYDVKM. This CDR3 has 13 amino acids. Deletions cut 6 bases from V and 1 base from J, with 7 bases between. The CDR3 DNA reads TGTGCCAGCAGCCGTGGAAGCAATCAGCCCCAGCATTTT. Amino acid sequence: CASSRGSNQPQHF.

V and J are TRBV6-5 and TRBJ2-5; 9 bases fit TRBD2. This CDR3 has 16 amino acids. The V gene end was trimmed by 3 bases and the J gene end by 1 base; junction bases not matched to a gene: 6. The V gene's germline CDR1 is MNHEY and CDR2 SVGAGI. The CDR3 region has the DNA TGTGCCAGCAGTTATGGACTAGCGAGCGCCCAAGAGACCCAGTACTTC. Protein sequence: CASSYGLASAQETQYF.

The chain joins TRBV30 to TRBJ2-7; D not certain. Trimming removed 0 bases at V and 0 bases at J, with 6 bases between. CDR1 and CDR2 (germline): GTSNPN, SVGIG (reference sequence). The CDR3 has 13 amino acids. The CDR3 reads CAWSVYRSYEQYF. DNA for the CDR3: TGTGCCTGGAGTGTATACCGCTCCTACGAGCAGTACTTC.

The chain carries TRBV7-9 and TRBJ2-7; D uncertain. Trimming shortened V by 1 base and J by 2 bases, and 9 bases separated the two germline ends. Germline-derived CDR1 and CDR2 are SEHNR and FQNEAQ (reference sequence). The CDR3 is 14 residues long. The chain's CDR3 is CASSLVPVTYEQYF. DNA for the CDR3: TGTGCCAGCAGCTTAGTCCCCGTAACCTACGAGCAGTACTTC. Full variable domain (missing parts from reference TRBV7-9 and TRBJ2-7): DTGVSQNPRHKITKRGQNVTFRCDPISEHNRLYWYRQTLGQGPEFLTYFQNEAQLEKSRLLSDRFSAERPKGSFSTLEIQRTEQGDSAMYLCASSLVPVTYEQYFGPGTRLTVT.

J is TRBJ1-2 and V is TRBV11-2; 8 bases match TRBD1. This CDR3 comprises 11 residues. Germline CDR1 is SGHAT and CDR2 is FQNNGV. The trim removed 5 bases at V and 10 bases at J, leaving 3 bases unmatched. CDR3 residues: CASSPGQAYTF. The DNA of the CDR3 is TGTGCCAGCAGCCCGGGACAGGCCTACACCTTC.

The rearrangement uses TRBV30 and TRBJ2-2; D is undetermined. This CDR3 has 13 residues. V was trimmed by 4 bases and J by 6 bases, leaving 12 bases between them. Per germline, CDR1 GTSNPN and CDR2 SVGIG (reference sequence). This chain's CDR3 is CAWTGLGPGELFF. CDR3 in DNA: TGTGCCTGGACGGGCCTCGGACCCGGGGAGCTGTTTTTT.

The rearrangement joins TRBV10-3 to TRBJ1-5, with D hard to call. The CDR3 covers 11 residues. CDR1 is ENHRY and CDR2 is SYGVKD in the germline V gene. Trimming pared 8 bases from V and 15 bases from J, leaving 17 bases between. The CDR3 DNA sequence: TGTGCCATCGGCCGCAGTGGGCCGTTGCATTTT. Translation gives CAIGRSGPLHF.

The chain couples TRBV7-2 to TRBJ2-3; possibly TRBD2 for D (6 bases). The germline CDR1 and CDR2 sequences are SGHTA and FQGNSA. Trimming cost V 5 bases and J 7 bases, with 13 bases left between them. The CDR3 has 13 residues. The CDR3 region is CASSPWGLYTQYF. For the CDR3, the DNA is TGTGCCAGCAGCCCCTGGGGACTTTATACGCAGTATTTT.

The CDR3 region has the DNA TGTGCCTGGAGTTCGGGAGGGGGGAACATGAACACTGAAGCTTTCTTT. This sequence encodes CAWSSGGGNMNTEAFF. This rearrangement joins TRBV30 to TRBJ1-1, with D maybe TRBD1 (6 bases). Trimming cost V 2 bases and J 0 bases, with 16 bases left between them. The CDR3 extends over 16 amino acids. Germline CDR1 is GTSNPN and CDR2 is SVGIG (reference sequence).

The rearrangement uses TRBV28 and TRBJ2-2; D ambiguous. Between the trimmed V and J ends, which lost 7 bases and 5 bases, there was a span of 11 bases. The CDR3 length is 13 residues. Germline-derived CDR1 and CDR2 are MDHEN and SYDVKM. In nucleotides, the CDR3 is TGTGCCAGCATGAGTTCACATACCGGGGAGCTGTTTTTT. This sequence encodes CASMSSHTGELFF. Full variable domain (rest looked up from reference TRBV28 and TRBJ2-2): DVKVTQSSRYLVKRTGEKVFLECVQDMDHENMFWYRQDPGLGLRLIYFSYDVKMKEKGDIPEGYSVSREKKERFSLILESASTNQTSMYLCASMSSHTGELFFGEGSRLTVL.

CDR3 amino acids: CASSPLRGGSTDTQYF. The CDR3 DNA is TGTGCCAGCAGCCCCCTAAGGGGGGGCAGCACAGATACGCAGTATTTT. This rearrangement joins TRBV7-3 to TRBJ2-3; a possible D gene is TRBD2 (7 bases). The CDR3 covers 16 residues. V shed 5 bases and J shed 0 bases, with 15 bases lying between them. Germline V gives CDR1 SGHTA, CDR2 FQGTGA. Full variable domain (rest looked up from reference TRBV7-3 and TRBJ2-3): GAGVSQTPSNKVTEKGKYVELRCDPISGHTALYWYRQSLGQGPEFLIYFQGTGAADDSGLPNDRFFAVRPEGSVSTLKIQRTERGDSAVYLCASSPLRGGSTDTQYFGPGTRLTVL.

This sequence joins TRBV6-1 and TRBJ2-7; TRBD1 aligns across 9 bases. CDR1 and CDR2 (germline): MNHNS, SASEGT. V lost 6 bases and J lost 6; bases outside the gene matches: 6. This CDR3 contains 13 residues. The DNA of the CDR3 is TGTGCCAGCAGGCGCCCGGACAGGGGCGAGCAGTACTTC. This encodes CASRRPDRGEQYF.

This clone was seen a handful of times. This sequence joins TRBV10-3 and TRBJ1-2, with 9 bases fitting TRBD1. In germline, CDR1 is ENHRY, CDR2 SYGVKD. With V trimmed by 4 bases and J by 2 bases, 5 bases remained unmatched. The CDR3 loop spans 15 amino acids. CDR3 DNA sequence: TGTGCCATCAGTGGCCCGGACAGGGGCAACTATGGCTACACCTTC. This gives the protein CAISGPDRGNYGYTF.

The V and J genes are TRBV28 and TRBJ1-1; 9 bases are a match to TRBD1. CDR1 is MDHEN and CDR2 is SYDVKM in the germline V gene. The CDR3 extends over 19 amino acids. Trimming took 5 bases from V and 0 from J; bases not matched to a gene: 16. The CDR3 nucleotides are TGTGCCAGCAGTCCACACTCGGGACAGGGTCGTCAGCTGAACACTGAAGCTTTCTTT. Its protein product is CASSPHSGQGRQLNTEAFF.